This T cell receptor (beta chain) is drawn from a study of cytomegalovirus exposure and HLA in healthy donors. With 60 Vbeta and 13 Jbeta primers, the PCR was carried out. The protocol was immunoSEQ multiplex PCR, while the TCRdb copy is restricted to in-frame clones and leaves out a portion. Reported are about 170,000 clones; the ten largest clones contain roughly 1.3%. The germline V gene encodes CDR1 SEHNR and CDR2 FQNEAQ (reference sequence). With 5 bases clipped from V and 4 bases from J, the junction kept 15 bases outside the gene matches. There are 17 residues in the CDR3. The specimen sequenced was PBMCs. The sequence came from a woman aged 55 to 70 in good health and CMV-seronegative. V is TRBV7-9 and J is TRBJ2-7, with 9 bases lining up with TRBD1. The CDR3, as DNA: TGTGCCAGCAGCATATTGAGGCCGGGACAGGGAGGATACGAGCAGTACTTC. It codes for CASSILRPGQGGYEQYF.